This T cell receptor beta chain was recorded in a study of blood T cell repertoires in COVID-19. Study overall: From T cells, B-cell-depleted T cells, or PBMCs came the material, which was cDNA or gDNA.

CDR3 length: 16 residues. The germline V gene has CDR1 LNHDA and CDR2 SQIVND (reference sequence). V lost 1 base, J lost 1 base, and 11 bases lay in between. Measured with immunoSEQ multiplex PCR; TCRdb has only the in-frame clones, and not every one. The sample shows 100,000 or so clones, roughly 90% of them seen only once. This TCR was sampled from a man aged 55 to 69 with acute or convalescent COVID-19. The V call is TRBV19, the J call TRBJ1-5; D not certain. Sample: peripheral blood. The CDR3 here is CASSIGVGRSNQPQHF. Here the CDR3 DNA reads TGTGCCAGTAGTATAGGAGTGGGGAGAAGCAATCAGCCCCAGCATTTT.